This TCR beta chain was captured by sequencing in a study of OX40 agonist ivuxolimab in advanced cancers. At the level of the study: One patient with hepatocellular carcinoma and two with cutaneous melanoma, three in all, had partial responses.

Whole-study results and caveats: CD8+ T cells (on average) carried more expanded clones than CD4+ T cells.

The timepoints at which blood was sampled were baseline, cycle 4 day 1, and cycle 7 day 1. Of note for this clone: The antigen remains unidentified.

There are 13 residues in the CDR3. V shed 3 bases and J shed 5 bases, with 9 bases lying between them. The germline gives CDR1 SGHKS, CDR2 YYEKEE (reference sequence). TCRdb keeps only in-frame clones here, not all; method: immunoSEQ multiplex PCR. The repertoire holds 35,000 to 40,000 clones, with about four fifths as singletons. This clonotype was sampled from an adult with an advanced solid tumor such as melanoma, head and neck, liver or kidney cancer. Sequenced here: CD4+ or CD8+ T cells sorted from blood, sampled in a trial of the OX40 agonist ivuxolimab. The chain recombines TRBV5-5 with TRBJ2-1; the D gene is possibly TRBD2 (6 bases). CDR3 sequence (DNA): TGTGCCAGCAGCTATGGACTAAACAATGAGCAGTTCTTC. Translation: CASSYGLNNEQFF.